The 6 T cell receptor beta chains listed next were all sequenced from one sample in a study of blood T cell repertoires in COVID-19. Sequencing was performed with immunoSEQ multiplex PCR; in TCRdb, only in-frame clones are kept and a portion is missing. This sample has around 130,000 clones, with just under 85% found just once. The specimen sequenced was peripheral blood. The receptors were sampled from a human donor in a cohort sampled during active COVID-19.

The rearrangement links TRBV12-3 or TRBV12-4 to TRBJ2-1; TRBD2 is a possible D gene (7 bases). V shed 3 bases and J shed 10 bases, with 13 bases lying between them. This CDR3 region has 13 residues. The CDR3 spells CASSLKGGGEQFF. CDR3 bases: TGTGCCAGCAGTTTGAAGGGGGGGGGAGAGCAGTTCTTC.

The chain carries TRBV6-5 and TRBJ1-2; tentatively, D is TRBD1 (6 bases). This CDR3 has 13 residues. Trimming left V 7 bases short and J 4 bases short, with 13 bases between. The germline V gene encodes CDR1 MNHEY and CDR2 SVGAGI. DNA of the CDR3: TGTGCCAGCACCCGAACACAGGGCTATGGCTACACCTTC. Amino acids: CASTRTQGYGYTF.

The chain has TRBV3-1 (or the pseudogene TRBV3-2) and TRBJ1-5; no clear D. The germline V gene encodes CDR1 LGHDT and CDR2 YNNKEL (reference sequence). Deletions cut 0 bases from V and 7 bases from J, with 7 bases between. This CDR3 is built from 13 residues. CDR3 amino acids: CASSQDPRQPQHF. As DNA, the CDR3 is TGTGCCAGCAGCCAAGATCCCCGGCAGCCCCAGCATTTT.

This clone was detected a few times. The CDR3 region is CAWSGAGNQPQHF. The CDR3 DNA sequence: TGTGCCTGGAGTGGCGCGGGGAATCAGCCCCAGCATTTT. This rearrangement joins TRBV30 to TRBJ1-5; D remains ambiguous. Trimming took 1 base from V and 4 from J, leaving 8 bases between them. The CDR3 contains 13 residues. Germline lookup yields CDR1 GTSNPN and CDR2 SVGIG (reference sequence).

The chain joins TRBV7-9 to TRBJ2-3; D unclear. V was trimmed by 11 bases and J by 6 bases, leaving 24 bases between them. Germline-derived CDR1 and CDR2 are SEHNR and FQNEAQ (reference sequence). The CDR3 is 15 amino acids. As DNA, the CDR3 is TGTGCCTCCACGAAGACTGTGAGCTCGTGGGATACGCAGTATTTT. This translates into CASTKTVSSWDTQYF.

In nucleotides, the CDR3 is TGCGCCAGCAGCCCCCGGGGTAGCGGGGGGCAGGGAGATACGCAGTATTTT. It is translated as CASSPRGSGGQGDTQYF. The chain couples TRBV5-1 to TRBJ2-3, with 10 bases lining up with TRBD2. CDR1 SGHRS and CDR2 YFSETQ come from the germline V gene. V shed 4 bases and J 5 bases; nucleotides not matched to a gene: 13. CDR3 size: 17 residues.